These 20 T cell receptor beta chains share one sample of origin, sequenced in a study of blood T cell repertoires in COVID-19. Produced via immunoSEQ multiplex PCR; TCRdb's table is partial and in-frame only. Altogether 100,000 to 120,000 clones are present, 84% being singletons, with the ten largest covering 7.5% to 10%. Sequencing was performed on peripheral blood. The receptor set was obtained from a woman aged 40-49 years with acute or convalescent COVID-19.

The chain couples TRBV10-3 to TRBJ2-7, with 8 bases identical to TRBD2. CDR3 length equals 15 residues. In germline, CDR1 is ENHRY, CDR2 SYGVKD. V trimming: 5 bases; J trimming: 3 bases; junction bases outside the gene matches: 9. CDR3 loop: CAISKTSELDYEQYF. The CDR3 coding sequence is TGTGCCATCAGTAAGACTAGCGAGCTAGACTACGAGCAGTACTTC.

The count of this clone is one. The chain employs TRBV28 and TRBJ2-3; TRBD2 matches at 8 bases. Germline V gene lookup returns CDR1 MDHEN and CDR2 SYDVKM. The V gene end was trimmed by 3 bases and the J gene end by 5 bases; junction bases not matched to a gene: 1. CDR3 length equals 13 residues. The CDR3 DNA is TGTGCCAGCAGTTTCGGGAGGGGAGATACGCAGTATTTT. Its translation is CASSFGRGDTQYF.

A single count supports this clone. The V gene is TRBV7-2, the J gene TRBJ1-5; D is uncertain. The germline V gene encodes CDR1 SGHTA and CDR2 FQGNSA. Trimming pared 6 bases from V and 0 bases from J, leaving 12 bases between. The length of the CDR3 is 15 residues. The CDR3, as DNA: TGTGCCAGCAGGCCCGTGGCCAATAGCAATCAGCCCCAGCATTTT. It encodes CASRPVANSNQPQHF.

The chain employs TRBV11-2 and TRBJ2-1; 7 nucleotides line up with TRBD2. Trimming took 1 base from V and 3 from J; bases not matched to a gene: 3. From germline, CDR1 is SGHAT and CDR2 FQNNGV. The CDR3 extends over 15 amino acids. The CDR3 spells CASSLGTSDYNEQFF. The CDR3, as DNA: TGTGCCAGCAGCTTAGGCACTAGCGACTACAATGAGCAGTTCTTC.

V and J are TRBV6-6 and TRBJ2-7; 8 nucleotides line up with TRBD2. Germline CDR1 is MNHNY and CDR2 is SVGAGI (reference sequence). The CDR3 length is 13 residues. V shed 8 bases, J shed 3 bases, and the junction held 6 bases outside the gene matches. Here the CDR3 DNA reads TGTGCCAGCGGGCGGGGGGACTTCTACGAGCAGTACTTC. Protein product: CASGRGDFYEQYF.

This chain uses TRBV6-1 with TRBJ2-5; 8 bases agree with TRBD1. V was clipped by 2 bases and J by 3 bases; unmatched bases: 5. This CDR3 is built from 15 residues. CDR1 MNHNS and CDR2 SASEGT come from the germline V gene. CDR3 residues: CASSEIRTGKETQYF. CDR3 nucleotide sequence: TGTGCCAGCAGTGAAATTCGGACAGGGAAAGAGACCCAGTACTTC.

The rearrangement joins TRBV2 to TRBJ1-2; weak D call: TRBD1 (5 bases). Trimming shortened V by 2 bases and J by 8 bases, and 15 bases separated the two germline ends. This CDR3 has 14 residues. Germline CDR1 SNHLY, CDR2 FYNNEI. The CDR3 reads CASSESGGLSGYTF. DNA for the CDR3: TGTGCCAGCAGTGAATCCGGGGGTTTAAGCGGCTACACCTTC.

CDR3 protein: CASSTDRSNQPQHF. CDR3 sequence (DNA): TGTGCCAGTAGCACAGACCGTAGCAATCAGCCCCAGCATTTT. The chain recombines TRBV19 with TRBJ1-5; D is uncertain. Germline lookup yields CDR1 LNHDA and CDR2 SQIVND (reference sequence). This CDR3 has 14 residues. V shed 6 bases and J shed 0 bases, with 9 bases lying between them. The full variable domain, its missing parts supplied by reference TRBV19 and TRBJ1-5, is DGGITQSPKYLFRKEGQNVTLSCEQNLNHDAMYWYRQDPGQGLRLIYYSQIVNDFQKGDIAEGYSVSREKKESFPLTVTSAQKNPTAFYLCASSTDRSNQPQHFGDGTRLSIL.

The chain joins TRBV5-6 to TRBJ1-2, with 7 bases identical to TRBD1. The V gene's germline CDR1 is SGHDT and CDR2 YYEEEE. V lost 4 bases and J lost 0; bases outside the gene matches: 3. This CDR3 is built from 14 residues. The CDR3 loop reads CASSRQGPNYGYTF. CDR3 coding DNA: TGTGCCAGCAGCCGACAGGGACCTAACTATGGCTACACCTTC.

The chain combines TRBV7-2 with TRBJ1-1, with a weak D call TRBD1 (5 bases). The germline V gene encodes CDR1 SGHTA and CDR2 FQGNSA. Between the trimmed V and J ends, which lost 1 base and 1 base, there was a span of 10 bases. The CDR3 extends over 15 amino acids. The CDR3 DNA is TGTGCCAGCAGCTTAGTGGGGGGAACGAACACTGAAGCTTTCTTT. Its translation: CASSLVGGTNTEAFF.

V is TRBV5-6 and J is TRBJ2-7; the D gene is possibly TRBD1 (5 bases). V gave up 3 bases and J gave up 0 bases, with 13 bases separating them. This CDR3 comprises 15 residues. In germline, CDR1 is SGHDT, CDR2 YYEEEE. The CDR3 sequence: CASSSQVKFSYEQYF. Here the CDR3 DNA reads TGTGCCAGCAGCTCACAGGTAAAATTCTCCTACGAGCAGTACTTC.

The chain uses TRBV6-6 and TRBJ2-1; 7 bases are shared with TRBD1. The CDR3 spans 15 residues. Germline-derived CDR1 and CDR2 are MNHNY and SVGAGI (reference sequence). V dropped 6 bases and J dropped 0; count of bases not matched to a gene: 5. CDR3 sequence: CASRRDSSSYNEQFF. The CDR3 DNA sequence: TGTGCCAGCAGGAGGGACAGCAGCTCCTACAATGAGCAGTTCTTC.

J is TRBJ2-1 and V is TRBV19; D is unresolved. CDR1 and CDR2 from the germline V gene are LNHDA and SQIVND (reference sequence). CDR3 length equals 10 residues. The V gene lost 5 bases and the J gene lost 9 bases, with 5 bases spanning the gap. The CDR3 sequence is CASSYGEQFF. DNA for the CDR3: TGTGCCAGTAGTTACGGTGAGCAGTTCTTC.

This clone was seen only once. The rearrangement uses TRBV3-1 (or the pseudogene TRBV3-2) and TRBJ2-1, with TRBD2 matching 15 bases. The CDR3 sequence is 16 residues long. With 4 bases clipped from V and 8 bases from J, the junction kept 6 bases outside the gene matches. In germline, CDR1 is LGHDT, CDR2 YNNKEL (reference sequence). CDR3 region: CASSRWTSGGVYEQFF. For the CDR3, the DNA is TGTGCCAGCAGCCGGTGGACTAGCGGGGGGGTCTATGAGCAGTTCTTC.

The chain carries TRBV27 and TRBJ1-1; TRBD1 matches at 8 bases. The CDR3 has 16 residues. The V gene's germline CDR1 is MNHEY and CDR2 SMNVEV (reference sequence). The V and J ends lost 3 bases and 4 bases, in that order; junction bases with no gene match: 10. The CDR3 protein is CASSLYKLQGGTEAFF. CDR3 in DNA: TGTGCCAGCAGTTTGTACAAGTTACAGGGGGGCACTGAAGCTTTCTTT.

The chain is built from TRBV5-6 and TRBJ1-6, with TRBD1 as a possible D gene (5 bases). The V gene lost 3 bases and the J gene lost 2 bases, with 15 bases spanning the gap. The CDR3 is 17 residues long. Germline lookup yields CDR1 SGHDT and CDR2 YYEEEE. The CDR3 coding sequence is TGTGCCAGCAGCTCGGGACTTTCCGCCACCTATAATTCACCCCTCCACTTT. This gives the protein CASSSGLSATYNSPLHF.

The gene calls are TRBV5-1 and TRBJ1-1, with 7 bases that match TRBD1. With 4 bases clipped from V and 0 bases from J, the junction kept 3 bases outside the gene matches. Germline values: CDR1 SGHRS, CDR2 YFSETQ. The CDR3 has 14 residues. The CDR3 reads CASSGGQVNTEAFF. The CDR3 DNA is TGCGCCAGCAGCGGCGGACAGGTGAACACTGAAGCTTTCTTT.

The CDR3 loop is CASSPRQGYGYTF. The CDR3 region has the DNA TGTGCCAGCAGCCCCCGACAGGGCTATGGCTACACCTTC. This chain connects TRBV2 to TRBJ1-2; 7 bases align to TRBD1. The V segment lost 6 bases and the J segment 4 bases; nucleotides outside the gene matches: 5. CDR1 SNHLY and CDR2 FYNNEI come from the germline V gene. This CDR3 contains 13 residues. Filled out from reference TRBV2 and TRBJ1-2, the complete variable domain reads EPEVTQTPSHQVTQMGQEVILRCVPISNHLYFYWYRQILGQKVEFLVSFYNNEISEKSEIFDDQFSVERPDGSNFTLKIRSTKLEDSAMYFCASSPRQGYGYTFGSGTRLTVV.

The chain carries TRBV27 and TRBJ2-3; possible D gene TRBD1, 5 bases. The V gene lost 5 bases and the J gene lost 0 bases, with 9 bases spanning the gap. CDR3 length: 14 amino acids. The germline V gene has CDR1 MNHEY and CDR2 SMNVEV (reference sequence). In nucleotides, the CDR3 is TGTGCCAGCAGTAAACAGGTTAGCACAGATACGCAGTATTTT. Protein sequence: CASSKQVSTDTQYF.

This clone appeared a single time. The V and J genes are TRBV4-1 and TRBJ2-2; TRBD2 matches at 8 bases. Trimming cost V 4 bases and J 0 bases; bases outside gene matches: 4. The germline gives CDR1 MGHRA, CDR2 YSYEKL. The CDR3 is 16 residues long. CDR3 coding DNA: TGCGCCAGCAGCCCCCGGGGGGGGGCGAACACCGGGGAGCTGTTTTTT. Protein sequence: CASSPRGGANTGELFF.